Each of the 20 T cell receptor beta chains below was sequenced from the same sample in a study of T cell responses to AZD1222 COVID-19 vaccine. Generated by immunoSEQ multiplex PCR, the TCRdb table keeps only in-frame clones and is missing some. The data hold 90,000 to 140,000 clones, with about four fifths observed a single time. The material sequenced was peripheral blood, taken on day 0 of AZD1222 vaccination. The receptors shown here come from an adult in good health.

The CDR3 sequence: CASRPRGSNTEAFF. CDR3 nucleotide sequence: TGTGCCAGCAGGCCCAGGGGGTCGAACACTGAAGCTTTCTTT. The chain is built from TRBV2 and TRBJ1-1; TRBD1 matches at 7 bases. Germline V gene lookup returns CDR1 SNHLY and CDR2 FYNNEI. J gave up 1 base and V 6 bases, and 5 bases lay outside the gene matches. This CDR3 region has 14 residues.

This clone was seen more than once but under ten times. The rearrangement links TRBV28 to TRBJ1-6; 7 positions match TRBD1. With V trimmed by 3 bases and J by 7 bases, 12 bases remained unmatched. Germline V gives CDR1 MDHEN, CDR2 SYDVKM. CDR3 length: 17 residues. CDR3 coding DNA: TGTGCCAGCAGTTTCCCACCCTCTGGCAGGGGGAATTCACCCCTCCACTTT. Protein sequence: CASSFPPSGRGNSPLHF.

This clone was seen a few times. V is TRBV7-2 and J is TRBJ1-1; maybe TRBD1 (5 bases). This CDR3 contains 14 residues. Trimming shortened V by 4 bases and J by 3 bases, and 12 bases separated the two germline ends. The V gene's germline CDR1 is SGHTA and CDR2 FQGNSA. The CDR3 nucleotides read TGTGCCAGCAGCTACCAGGGTACAGACACTGAAGCTTTCTTT. This gives the protein CASSYQGTDTEAFF.

The genes are TRBV5-4 and TRBJ1-6, with TRBD1 matching 9 bases. Looked up from germline, CDR1 is SGHNT and CDR2 is YYREEE (reference sequence). The CDR3 has 15 amino acids. J was trimmed by 6 bases and V by 4 bases; bases with no gene match: 5. As DNA, the CDR3 is TGTGCCAGCAGCACCGACAGGGGGTTTAATTCACCCCTCCACTTT. It specifies CASSTDRGFNSPLHF.

This chain joins TRBV14 and TRBJ2-3; D uncertain. V shed 4 bases and J shed 3 bases, with 8 bases lying between them. The CDR3 loop spans 13 amino acids. Germline V gene sequence: CDR1 SGHDN, CDR2 FVKESK. The CDR3 spells CASSPYLTDTQYF. The CDR3 DNA sequence: TGTGCCAGCAGCCCCTACCTTACAGATACGCAGTATTTT.

This clone was observed a few times. This chain uses TRBV21-1 with TRBJ2-5. TRBV21-1 is a known pseudogene. This CDR3 has 15 residues. CDR3 DNA sequence: TGTGCCAGCAGTTACCTCAGTGACCCCCAAGGGACCCAGTACTTC. Protein: CASSYLSDPQGTQYF.

The CDR3 is CASSIRGVTEAFF. CDR3 in DNA: TGTGCCAGTAGTATAAGGGGGGTCACTGAAGCTTTCTTT. The chain uses TRBV19 and TRBJ1-1, with a tentative D call TRBD1 (6 bases). V shed 2 bases and J shed 4 bases, with 8 bases lying between them. CDR1 LNHDA and CDR2 SQIVND come from the germline V gene (reference sequence). This CDR3 contains 13 residues.

The chain recombines TRBV30 with TRBJ1-5, with unresolved D. Germline CDR1 GTSNPN, CDR2 SVGIG (reference sequence). CDR3 length: 14 amino acids. V was shortened by 5 bases and J by 3 bases, with 14 bases between the two germline ends. The CDR3 sequence: CAWYTSRYNQPQHF. The CDR3 DNA reads as TGTGCCTGGTACACCAGCAGGTACAATCAGCCCCAGCATTTT.

The chain recombines TRBV18 with TRBJ2-1, with TRBD2 identical over 8 bases. Germline trimming cut 8 bases from V and 6 bases from J; bases unmatched to any gene: 18. The CDR3 is made up of 17 amino acids. Germline CDR1 is KGHSH and CDR2 is LQKENI. CDR3 in amino acids: CASPRALRTGGFNEQFF. DNA for the CDR3: TGTGCCAGCCCCAGGGCACTGCGGACGGGGGGGTTCAATGAGCAGTTCTTC.

This clone was picked up a small number of times. This chain uses TRBV4-1 with TRBJ1-2; the D is unclear. Germline CDR1 reads MGHRA; CDR2 reads YSYEKL. Deletions cut 0 bases from V and 4 bases from J, with 9 bases between. This CDR3 spans 14 amino acids. The CDR3 sequence is CASSQDRALYGYTF. As DNA, the CDR3 is TGCGCCAGCAGCCAAGATAGAGCCCTCTATGGCTACACCTTC.

J is TRBJ2-7 and V is TRBV4-3, with D unclear. The CDR3 runs to 13 residues. Germline loops: CDR1 LGHNA, CDR2 YSLEER. V gave up 4 bases and J gave up 2 bases, with 9 bases separating them. CDR3 bases: TGCGCCAGCAGCCCTTCCAGGACCTACGAGCAGTACTTC. This translates into CASSPSRTYEQYF.

The chain has TRBV9 and TRBJ1-3; TRBD1 aligns across 7 bases. The CDR3 extends over 14 amino acids. J lost 3 bases, V lost 0 bases, and 0 bases had no gene match. CDR1 and CDR2 from the germline V gene are SGDLS and YYNGEE. The CDR3 region has the DNA TGTGCCAGCAGCGTAGGGGACAGTGGAAACACCATATATTTT. This codes for CASSVGDSGNTIYF.

The chain is built from TRBV19 and TRBJ1-2, with TRBD1 matching 9 bases. V shed 4 bases, J shed 2 bases, and the junction held 2 bases outside the gene matches. CDR3 length: 14 residues. CDR1 and CDR2 from the germline V gene are LNHDA and SQIVND (reference sequence). DNA for the CDR3: TGTGCCAGTAGTAGGACAGGGGTGAACTATGGCTACACCTTC. Protein product: CASSRTGVNYGYTF.

This sequence joins TRBV19 and TRBJ1-5, with D tentatively TRBD1 (6 bases). V was pared by 0 bases and J by 5 bases, with 11 bases between. The CDR3 is made up of 15 amino acids. Germline CDR1 and CDR2: LNHDA and SQIVND (reference sequence). CDR3 sequence (DNA): TGTGCCAGTAGTATAGACCGGGACACCGATCAGCCCCAGCATTTT. Translation gives CASSIDRDTDQPQHF.

The V gene is TRBV19, the J gene TRBJ2-5, with 8 bases fitting TRBD1. The CDR3 runs to 14 residues. V dropped 3 bases and J dropped 2; count of bases not matched to a gene: 2. Germline CDR1 reads LNHDA; CDR2 reads SQIVND (reference sequence). CDR3 sequence reads: CASSMTGEQETQYF. The CDR3 nucleotides read TGTGCCAGTAGTATGACAGGGGAACAAGAGACCCAGTACTTC.

The chain carries TRBV6-6 and TRBJ2-2; the match to TRBD1 covers 9 bases. This CDR3 has 15 residues. CDR1 MNHNY and CDR2 SVGAGI come from the germline V gene (reference sequence). The V and J ends lost 6 bases and 6 bases, in that order; junction bases with no gene match: 8. Here the CDR3 DNA reads TGTGCCAGCAGGGGCGGGACAGGGCCGGCCGGGGAGCTGTTTTTT. Translating it yields CASRGGTGPAGELFF.

This chain links TRBV30 with TRBJ1-3; D is unclear. CDR1 is GTSNPN, CDR2 SVGIG, per germline (reference sequence). Trimming took off 8 bases at V and 0 bases at J, with 11 bases between the two ends. The CDR3 is made up of 13 amino acids. The CDR3 DNA reads TGTGCCCGGGCAGGTAACTCTGGAAACACCATATATTTT. It yields the protein CARAGNSGNTIYF.

This chain links TRBV14 with TRBJ1-1; 7 bases map to TRBD1. The V gene end was trimmed by 3 bases and the J gene end by 0 bases; junction bases not matched to a gene: 4. The CDR3 covers 15 residues. Germline lookup yields CDR1 SGHDN and CDR2 FVKESK. The CDR3 spells CASSQATGMNTEAFF. The CDR3 nucleotides read TGTGCCAGCAGCCAGGCGACAGGGATGAACACTGAAGCTTTCTTT.

The chain uses TRBV4-2 and TRBJ1-1; the D is unclear. This CDR3 spans 18 amino acids. CDR1 is LGHNA and CDR2 is YNFKEQ in the germline V gene. V dropped 6 bases and J dropped 3 bases, with 26 bases sitting between them. The CDR3: CASSSFSGDWEGHTEAFF. The CDR3 nucleotides are TGTGCCAGCAGTTCATTTTCCGGGGATTGGGAGGGTCACACTGAAGCTTTCTTT.

V usage is TRBV4-3 and J usage is TRBJ1-1, with D possibly TRBD1 on 6 matching bases. The V end lost 0 bases, the J end lost 3 bases, and 17 bases lay between the germline ends. The V gene's germline CDR1 is LGHNA and CDR2 YSLEER. The CDR3 has 17 residues. This CDR3 is CASSQDGGRVFYTEAFF. CDR3 nucleotides: TGCGCCAGCAGCCAAGATGGGGGCAGGGTCTTTTACACTGAAGCTTTCTTT.